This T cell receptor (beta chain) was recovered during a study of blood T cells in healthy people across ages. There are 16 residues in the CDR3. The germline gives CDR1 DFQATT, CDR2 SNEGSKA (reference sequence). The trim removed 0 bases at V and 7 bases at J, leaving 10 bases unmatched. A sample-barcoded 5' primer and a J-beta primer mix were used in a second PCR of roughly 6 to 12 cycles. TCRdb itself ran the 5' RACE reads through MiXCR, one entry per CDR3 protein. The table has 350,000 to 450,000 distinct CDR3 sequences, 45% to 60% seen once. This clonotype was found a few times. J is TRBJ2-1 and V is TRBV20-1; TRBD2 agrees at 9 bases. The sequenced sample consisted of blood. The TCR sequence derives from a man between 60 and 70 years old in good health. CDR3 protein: CSARDPAGGPGNEQFF. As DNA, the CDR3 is TGCAGTGCTAGAGATCCCGCGGGGGGGCCGGGGAATGAGCAGTTCTTC.